This entry features one T cell receptor beta chain sequence. This sample stems from a study of early T cells in non-severe SARS-CoV-2 infection. Germline values: CDR1 SNHLY, CDR2 FYNNEI. The CDR3 spans 13 residues. Trimming shortened V by 8 bases and J by 1 base, and 10 bases separated the two germline ends. The TCR library protocol attached unique molecular identifiers to the individual cDNA molecules. TCRdb processed the 5' RACE reads anew with MiXCR; each CDR3 protein has one entry. There are tens of thousands of distinct CDR3 sequences in the sample; around 13% occur only once, and about 6% lies in the top ten.

This TCR was sampled from an adult who was a healthcare worker with PCR-confirmed SARS-CoV-2 infection or an uninfected control (not recorded which). The sequenced sample consisted of whole blood. The chain employs TRBV2 and TRBJ2-3; D unresolved. The CDR3 DNA reads TGTGCCAGCCAGGTTGAGGGCACAGATACGCAGTATTTT. It specifies CASQVEGTDTQYF.